This T cell receptor beta chain was sequenced in a study of T cell responses to AZD1222 COVID-19 vaccine. Study observations and caveats: Baseline seropositives among AZD1222 recipients totaled only five or six. Nearly half of unique spike-specific TCRs reportedly avoided B.1.351 and B.1.1.7 mutated regions. Donor demographics were predominantly white British with a female majority; clonal diversity may be underestimated.

Worth noting for this clone: The antigen is not known.

TCRdb's copy holds only in-frame clones and misses some; the assay was immunoSEQ multiplex PCR. The sample yields 90,000 to 150,000 clones, roughly 87% seen once. The CDR3 is 15 amino acids. V lost 1 base to trimming and J lost 0 bases, with 7 bases between them. Germline-derived CDR1 and CDR2 are LGHDT and YNNKEL (reference sequence). Sequencing was performed on peripheral blood, taken on day 0 of AZD1222 vaccination. This receptor was identified in an adult in good health. The chain is built from TRBV3-1 (or the pseudogene TRBV3-2) and TRBJ1-3; D is uncertain. CDR3 protein: CASSQGRSSGNTIYF. CDR3 coding DNA: TGTGCCAGCAGCCAAGGGCGGAGCTCTGGAAACACCATATATTTT.